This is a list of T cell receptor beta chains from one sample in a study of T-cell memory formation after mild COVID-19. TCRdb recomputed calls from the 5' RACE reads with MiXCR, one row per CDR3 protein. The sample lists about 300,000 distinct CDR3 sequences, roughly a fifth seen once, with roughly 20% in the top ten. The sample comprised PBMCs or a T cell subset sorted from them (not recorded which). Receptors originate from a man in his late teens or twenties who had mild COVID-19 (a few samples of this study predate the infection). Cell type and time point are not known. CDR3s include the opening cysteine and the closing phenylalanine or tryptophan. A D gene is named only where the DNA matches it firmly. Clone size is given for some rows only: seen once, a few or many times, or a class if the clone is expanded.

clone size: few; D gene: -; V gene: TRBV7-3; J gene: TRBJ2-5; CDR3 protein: CASSARPGYQETQYF; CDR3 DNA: TGTGCCAGCAGCGCCCGTCCAGGGTATCAAGAGACCCAGTACTTC
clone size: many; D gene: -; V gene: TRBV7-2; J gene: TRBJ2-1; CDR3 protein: CASSLARLEGENEQFF; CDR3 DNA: TGTGCCAGCAGCTTAGCCCGTCTAGAAGGTGAGAATGAGCAGTTCTTC
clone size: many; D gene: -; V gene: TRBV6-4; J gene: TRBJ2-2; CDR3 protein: CASKAAGWDTGELFF; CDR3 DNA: TGTGCCAGCAAAGCGGCCGGGTGGGACACCGGGGAGCTGTTTTTT
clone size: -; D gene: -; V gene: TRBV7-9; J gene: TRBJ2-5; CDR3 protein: CASSEGTNPFQETQYF; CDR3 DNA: TGTGCCAGCAGCGAGGGGACCAACCCTTTTCAAGAGACCCAGTACTTC
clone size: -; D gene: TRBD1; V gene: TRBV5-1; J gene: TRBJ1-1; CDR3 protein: CASSLRQGSTEAFF; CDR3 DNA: TGCGCCAGCAGCCTGCGACAGGGGAGCACTGAAGCTTTCTTT
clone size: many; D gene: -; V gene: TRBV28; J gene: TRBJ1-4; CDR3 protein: CASSSPGMGANEKLFF; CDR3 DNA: TGTGCCAGCAGTTCTCCGGGGATGGGGGCGAATGAAAAACTGTTTTTT
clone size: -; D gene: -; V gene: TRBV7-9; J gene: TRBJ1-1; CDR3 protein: CASSPTDRNTEAFF; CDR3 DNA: TGTGCCAGCAGCCCGACGGACAGGAACACTGAAGCTTTCTTT
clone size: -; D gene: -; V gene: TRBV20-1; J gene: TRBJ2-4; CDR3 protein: CSARRELAKNIQYF; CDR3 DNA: TGCAGTGCTAGAAGGGAGTTGGCCAAAAACATTCAGTACTTC
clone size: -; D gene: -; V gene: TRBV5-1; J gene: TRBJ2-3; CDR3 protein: CASSLGGNTDTQYF; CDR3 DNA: TGCGCCAGCAGCTTAGGGGGGAACACAGATACGCAGTATTTT
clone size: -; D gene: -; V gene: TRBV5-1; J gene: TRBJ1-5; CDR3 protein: CASSLEGPMQPQHF; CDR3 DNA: TGCGCCAGCAGCTTGGAGGGGCCAATGCAGCCCCAGCATTTT
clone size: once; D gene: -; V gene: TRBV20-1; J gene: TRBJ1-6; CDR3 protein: CSAERQSSYNSPLHF; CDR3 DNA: TGCAGTGCTGAGAGACAGAGCTCCTATAATTCACCCCTCCACTTT
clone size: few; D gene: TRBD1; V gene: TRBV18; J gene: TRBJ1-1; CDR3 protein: CASSVTGLNTEAFF; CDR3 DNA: TGTGCCAGCTCGGTGACAGGGTTGAACACTGAAGCTTTCTTT
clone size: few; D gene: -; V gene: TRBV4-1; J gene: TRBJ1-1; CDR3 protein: CASSTMNTEAFF; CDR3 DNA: TGCGCCAGCAGCACGATGAACACTGAAGCTTTCTTT
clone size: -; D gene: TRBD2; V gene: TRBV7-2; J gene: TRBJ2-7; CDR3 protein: CASSLTAGGPYEQYF; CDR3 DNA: TGTGCCAGCAGTCTCACAGCGGGGGGGCCGTACGAGCAGTACTTC
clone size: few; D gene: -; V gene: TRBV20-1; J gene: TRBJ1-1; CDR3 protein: CSARKFPGRNTEAFF; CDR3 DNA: TGCAGTGCTAGAAAGTTTCCGGGAAGAAACACTGAAGCTTTCTTT
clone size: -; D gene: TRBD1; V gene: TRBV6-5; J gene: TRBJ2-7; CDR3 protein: CASAIRWTGLFYEQYF; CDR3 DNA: TGTGCCAGCGCAATTAGGTGGACAGGCCTCTTCTACGAGCAGTACTTC
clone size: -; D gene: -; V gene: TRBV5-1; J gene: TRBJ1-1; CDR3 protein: CASSPIGGRRGTEAFF; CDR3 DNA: TGCGCCAGCAGCCCCATTGGAGGAAGGCGGGGAACTGAAGCTTTCTTT
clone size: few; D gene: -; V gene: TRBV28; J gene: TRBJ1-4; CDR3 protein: CASSSSGLATNEKLFF; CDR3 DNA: TGTGCCAGCAGTTCCTCTGGACTCGCAACTAATGAAAAACTGTTTTTT
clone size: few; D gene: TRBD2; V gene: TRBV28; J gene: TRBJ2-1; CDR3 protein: CASSLGGLASNEQFF; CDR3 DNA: TGTGCCAGCAGTTTGGGGGGACTAGCGTCCAATGAGCAGTTCTTC
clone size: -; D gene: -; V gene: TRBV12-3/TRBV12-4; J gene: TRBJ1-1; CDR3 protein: CASSLGVSGNTEAFF; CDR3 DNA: TGTGCCAGCAGTTTAGGGGTATCGGGAAACACTGAAGCTTTCTTT
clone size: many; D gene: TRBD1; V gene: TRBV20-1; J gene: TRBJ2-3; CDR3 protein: CSAIGGQGRTDTQYF; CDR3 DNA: TGCAGTGCCATCGGGGGACAGGGACGCACAGATACGCAGTATTTT
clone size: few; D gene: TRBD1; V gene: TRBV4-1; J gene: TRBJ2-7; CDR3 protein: CASSGQGSYEQYF; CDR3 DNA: TGCGCCAGCAGTGGACAGGGTTCCTACGAGCAGTACTTC
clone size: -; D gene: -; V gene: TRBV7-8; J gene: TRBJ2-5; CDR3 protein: CASRLRSPGETQYF; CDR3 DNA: TGTGCCAGCAGACTGAGAAGTCCGGGGGAGACCCAGTACTTC
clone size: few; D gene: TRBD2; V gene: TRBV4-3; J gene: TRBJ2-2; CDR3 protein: CASSPGGTFPGELFF; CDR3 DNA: TGCGCCAGCAGCCCGGGGGGGACATTTCCCGGGGAGCTGTTTTTT